This T cell receptor beta chain was captured by sequencing in a study of T cells and Merkel cell carcinoma outcomes. Study-level points and caveats: Repertoire plus T-cell density reportedly predicted Merkel cell carcinoma outcomes.

Turning to this clone: The antigen remains undetermined.

Clones were sequenced by immunoSEQ multiplex PCR, and TCRdb holds only the in-frame ones, with some missing. In the table there are 8,000 to 9,500 clones, around four fifths of which are singletons. The sequenced sample was tumor tissue from Merkel cell carcinoma. The origin of this receptor is a human donor with Merkel cell carcinoma.

CDR3 residues: CASSRGTINNEQFF. The CDR3, as DNA: TGTGCCAGCAGCCGGGGTACAATTAACAATGAGCAGTTCTTC. V is TRBV7-2 and J is TRBJ2-1, with D possibly matching TRBD2 (5 bases). The CDR3 loop spans 14 amino acids. With 5 bases removed from V and 5 bases from J, the gap between germline ends came to 13 bases. Germline values: CDR1 SGHTA, CDR2 FQGNSA.